A selection of T cell receptor beta chains follows, all from one sample in a study of T cells expressing NK-cell markers. For each CDR3 protein, TCRdb gives one entry from its re-call of the 5' RACE reads, without DNA. Its table lists around 180,000 distinct CDR3 sequences. Material: blood T cells: a sorted CD56 or NKG2C T cell subset, CD4+ or CD8+ T cells, or bulk PBMC T cells (not recorded which). All receptors come from a man aged 18-70 years in good health. Both conserved end residues are part of each CDR3. Fields, in order: V gene, J gene, CDR3 protein.

>TRBV10-3|TRBJ2-5
CAISGNHGTSGGADPWTQYF
>TRBV6-1|TRBJ2-3
CASSRTSGGPTDTQYF
>TRBV10-2|TRBJ2-7
CASYDRGYYEQYF
>TRBV29-1|TRBJ1-1
CSVEDRLDPTEAFF
>TRBV5-1|TRBJ1-1
CASSLAQGSEAFF
>TRBV13|TRBJ1-3
CASREGGPGNTIYF
>TRBV28|TRBJ2-7
CASSTEDRTGSYEQYF
>TRBV5-7|TRBJ1-5
CASSIGTRWNQPQHF
>TRBV15|TRBJ2-1
CATSSGQGNNEQFF
>TRBV9|TRBJ2-2
CASSPPDRGHGGELFF
>TRBV12-3/TRBV12-4|TRBJ1-1
CASSFLPPTLNTEAFF
>TRBV5-6|TRBJ2-3
CASSLARRKTDTQYF
>TRBV9|TRBJ2-7
CASGPLGGGAYEQYF
>TRBV6-1|TRBJ2-2
CASKEGTSRTGELFF
>TRBV12-5|TRBJ2-7
CASGLPWGGGTYEQYF
>TRBV5-6|TRBJ2-1
CASSSGQPEQFF
>TRBV7-9|TRBJ2-1
CASSYAGTDNDEQFF
>TRBV6-5|TRBJ2-1
CASRGAGRQEFF
>TRBV27|TRBJ1-1
CASGQGGAFTEAFF
>TRBV7-9|TRBJ1-1
CASSPHLPPENTEAFF
>TRBV15|TRBJ1-6
CATSREGSQAPLHF
>TRBV7-9|TRBJ1-5
CASSQDRNGDQPQHF
>TRBV3-1|TRBJ2-1
CASSQVAGGLLFEQFF
>TRBV18|TRBJ2-7
CASSPPSRTGAYEQYF
>TRBV5-1|TRBJ2-3
CASSLRSGFTDTQYF
>TRBV7-9|TRBJ1-1
CASSSGVGASTEAFF
>TRBV5-1|TRBJ1-2
CASSLNYKSGYTF
>TRBV5-4|TRBJ2-7
CASSQDGGSYEQYF
>TRBV27|TRBJ2-7
CASSGGRGSPYEQYF
>TRBV2|TRBJ2-3
CASSAWTSGGDTQYF
>TRBV12-3/TRBV12-4|TRBJ2-2
CASSSTKLATGELFF
>TRBV7-9|TRBJ1-2
CASSLGVYYGYTF
>TRBV7-9|TRBJ1-1
CASSLVAGDTEAFF